This T cell receptor (beta chain) was found in a study of blood T cell repertoires in COVID-19. For the study at large: Samples came from the United States, Italy and Spain, spanning acute and convalescent COVID-19. Sources were T cells, B-cell-depleted T cells, or PBMCs; the material itself was cDNA or gDNA.

The CDR3 length is 13 residues. Trimming cost V 6 bases and J 6 bases, with 13 bases left between them. CDR1 KGHDR and CDR2 SFDVKD come from the germline V gene. In the original processing: By means of reference gene primer amplification, nucleated cell counts were estimated. Produced via immunoSEQ multiplex PCR; TCRdb's table is partial and in-frame only. That table supplies the V and J calls and clone size; D and trimming were determined from the DNA. The table has some 150,000 clones, approximately 85% seen once. V usage is TRBV24-1 and J usage is TRBJ1-2; maybe TRBD1 (6 bases). This receptor was obtained from a man aged 55-75 years who had recovered from COVID-19. The source material was peripheral blood. CDR3 nucleotide sequence: TGTGCCACCAGTTCCACAGGGACCCATGGCTACACCTTC. Its translation is CATSSTGTHGYTF.